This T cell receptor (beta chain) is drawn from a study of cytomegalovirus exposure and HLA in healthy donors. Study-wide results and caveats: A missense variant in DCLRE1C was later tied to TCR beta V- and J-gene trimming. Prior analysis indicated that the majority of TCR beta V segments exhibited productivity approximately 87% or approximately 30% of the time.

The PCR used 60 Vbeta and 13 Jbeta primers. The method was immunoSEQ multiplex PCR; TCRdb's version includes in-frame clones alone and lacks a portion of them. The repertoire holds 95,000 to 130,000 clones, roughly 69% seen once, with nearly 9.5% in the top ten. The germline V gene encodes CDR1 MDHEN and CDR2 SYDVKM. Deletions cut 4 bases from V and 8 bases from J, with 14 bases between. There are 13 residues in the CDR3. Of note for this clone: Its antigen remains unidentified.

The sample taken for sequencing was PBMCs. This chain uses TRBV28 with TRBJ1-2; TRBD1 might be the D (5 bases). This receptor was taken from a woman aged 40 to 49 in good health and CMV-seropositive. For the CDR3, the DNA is TGTGCCAGCAGTTCGTTCCGGGGGTACGGCTACACCTTC. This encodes CASSSFRGYGYTF.